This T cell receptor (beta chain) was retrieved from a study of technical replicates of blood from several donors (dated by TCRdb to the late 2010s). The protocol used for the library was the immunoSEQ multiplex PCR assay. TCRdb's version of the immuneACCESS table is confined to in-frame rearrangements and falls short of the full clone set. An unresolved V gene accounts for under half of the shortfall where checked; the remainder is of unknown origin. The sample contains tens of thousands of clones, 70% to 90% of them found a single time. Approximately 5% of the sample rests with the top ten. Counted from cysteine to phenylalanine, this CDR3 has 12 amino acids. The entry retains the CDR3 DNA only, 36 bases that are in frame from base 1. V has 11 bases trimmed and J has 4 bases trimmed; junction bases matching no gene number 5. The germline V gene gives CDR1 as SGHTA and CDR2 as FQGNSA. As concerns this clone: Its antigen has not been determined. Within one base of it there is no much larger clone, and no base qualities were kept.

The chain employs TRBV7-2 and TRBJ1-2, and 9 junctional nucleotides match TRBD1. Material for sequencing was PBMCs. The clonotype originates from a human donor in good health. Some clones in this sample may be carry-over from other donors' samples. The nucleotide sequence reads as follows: TGTGCCGGGGGACAGGGCCCCTATGGCTACACCTTC. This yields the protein CAGGQGPYGYTF.